Shown below are 11 T cell receptor beta chains from a single sample sequenced in a study of blood T cells in healthy people across ages. A second PCR, run for roughly 7 to 12 cycles, used a sample-barcoded 5' primer plus a J-beta primer mix. TCRdb reprocessed the 5' RACE reads via MiXCR and lists one record per CDR3 protein. The table includes about 780,000 distinct CDR3 sequences, about 47% detected once. Material for sequencing was blood. These receptors were obtained from a man older than 75 in good health.

This sequence joins TRBV27 and TRBJ2-2, with a tentative D call TRBD1 (6 bases). Germline loops: CDR1 MNHEY, CDR2 SMNVEV (reference sequence). V lost 10 bases, J lost 3 bases, and 15 bases lay in between. The CDR3 sequence is 14 residues long. CDR3: CAIAPGQHTGELFF. CDR3 nucleotides: TGTGCCATCGCACCGGGACAACACACCGGGGAGCTGTTTTTT.

V usage is TRBV6-6 and J usage is TRBJ2-1, with D possibly being TRBD1 (5 bases). V was pared by 2 bases and J by 9 bases, with 5 bases between. Germline values: CDR1 MNHNY, CDR2 SVGAGI (reference sequence). The CDR3 consists of 11 residues. CDR3 nucleotide sequence: TGTGCCAGCAGTTACCAGGGTGAGCAGTTCTTC. Protein sequence: CASSYQGEQFF.

Turning to this clonotype: This clone may be a read error of a much larger clone one base away. The chain carries TRBV5-6 and TRBJ2-1, with TRBD1 matching over 7 bases. CDR1 and CDR2 (germline): SGHDT, YYEEEE. The CDR3 length is 15 residues. Unmatched junction bases numbered 7, after V lost 1 base and J lost 6 bases. The CDR3 protein is CASSLRQGVFNEQFF. The CDR3 DNA reads TGTGCCAGCAGCTTGAGACAGGGAGTTTTCAATGAGCAGTTCTTC.

This rearrangement joins TRBV20-1 to TRBJ2-7; possible D gene TRBD2, 6 bases. The CDR3 runs 14 residues. V was cut by 3 bases and J by 3 bases, with 15 bases left in between. Germline V gene data show CDR1 as DFQATT and CDR2 as SNEGSKA (reference sequence). The CDR3 DNA is TGCAGTGCTAGCGTGGCTAGCGAGGACTACGAGCAGTACTTC. Translation gives CSASVASEDYEQYF.

The chain links TRBV5-1 to TRBJ1-1; D gene uncertain. The germline V gene has CDR1 SGHRS and CDR2 YFSETQ. There are 17 residues in the CDR3. Trimming took 4 bases from V and 11 from J, leaving 30 bases between them. The CDR3 DNA reads TGCGCCAGCAGCCCCCTTCCGCCCACATTGAGACCAGAATTCGCTTTCTTT. Amino acids: CASSPLPPTLRPEFAFF.

This clonotype was found once. One end of the junction varies from germline; a read error may be responsible. The CDR3 DNA sequence: TGCAATGCTCCCCGAGGGGCTAGCGGGAAGGATGAGCAGTTCTTC. Amino acid sequence: CNAPRGASGKDEQFF. The chain is built from TRBV20-1 and TRBJ2-1; TRBD2 matches 9 bases. The CDR3 sequence is 15 residues long. In germline, CDR1 is DFQATT, CDR2 SNEGSKA (reference sequence).

This clonotype came up once. This chain connects TRBV11-1 to TRBJ1-4; D is uncertain. V lost 6 bases, J lost 7 bases, and 18 bases lay in between. Germline CDR1 reads SGHAT; CDR2 reads FQDESV (reference sequence). CDR3 size: 15 residues. CDR3 protein: CASSSHGSLGEKLFF. CDR3 bases: TGTGCCAGCAGTAGCCACGGCAGCCTGGGTGAAAAACTGTTTTTT.

Only a few counts were recorded for this clonotype. The rearrangement uses TRBV12-3 or TRBV12-4 and TRBJ2-6; no definite D call. The CDR3 is made up of 15 amino acids. Trimming pared 2 bases from V and 2 bases from J, leaving 7 bases between. The CDR3 DNA reads TGTGCCAGCAGTTTATATACAACTGGGGCCAACGTCCTGACTTTC. Residues: CASSLYTTGANVLTF.

The chain couples TRBV24-1 to TRBJ2-1; maybe TRBD2 (5 bases). The germline V and J ends were trimmed by 6 bases and 4 bases, with 15 bases remaining between them. The CDR3 contains 15 residues. Germline V gene data show CDR1 as KGHDR and CDR2 as SFDVKD. CDR3 DNA: TGTGCCACCAGTCTGGGCGTGAGGGAATACAATGAGCAGTTCTTC. Protein: CATSLGVREYNEQFF.

The chain couples TRBV7-2 to TRBJ1-4, with 10 bases that match TRBD1. The length of the CDR3 is 15 residues. V dropped 4 bases and J dropped 5; count of bases not matched to a gene: 4. Germline V lookup: CDR1 SGHTA, CDR2 FQGNSA. The CDR3 DNA sequence: TGTGCCAGCAGCTCAGGACAGGGGGAAAATGAAAAACTGTTTTTT. Its translation: CASSSGQGENEKLFF.

Only one count was recorded for this clonotype. Just one base apart from a much larger clone, this may be a read error. The rearrangement joins TRBV15 to TRBJ1-6, with D unresolved. CDR3 size: 15 residues. The germline V gene encodes CDR1 LNHNV and CDR2 YYDKDF (reference sequence). Trimming shortened V by 5 bases and J by 6 bases, and 14 bases separated the two germline ends. The CDR3 protein is CATSRGRGSNSPLHF. CDR3 DNA: TGTGCCACCAGCCGTGGACGGGGAAGTAATTCACCCCTCCACTTT.